This T cell receptor (beta chain) was documented in a study of shared clonotypes between healthy human individuals. This CDR3 is 12 amino acids long. Trimming cost V 4 bases and J 8 bases, with 9 bases left between them. Germline lookup yields CDR1 LNHDA and CDR2 SQIVND (reference sequence). Points from the study as a whole: It was anticipated that sequencing depth would influence how many clonotypes donors shared.

To note about this clone: Its antigen remains unknown.

Recent vaccinations or acute infections were absent in the healthy HIV-negative adult donors. Deep-level running was used for the assay. For sorted subsets, about 200 ng DNA per replicate equaled 30,000 or so T cell genomes. This table comes from immunoSEQ multiplex PCR, and its TCRdb copy is limited to in-frame clones, with some not included. The data contain roughly 2.6 million clones, over 85% of them seen just once; the ten biggest clones take up around 0.15%. The origin of this receptor is a man aged 18 to 29 in good health. Material for sequencing was naive CD4+ T cells sorted from blood. As to subset: CD45RA+ positively selected. V usage is TRBV19 and J usage is TRBJ2-1, with no clear D. The CDR3 region has the DNA TGTGCCAGTAGTACCAGTGGCGATGAGCAGTTCTTC. Protein: CASSTSGDEQFF.